The T cell receptor (beta chain) described here comes from a study of blood T cells in healthy people across ages. For the second PCR, which ran for about 6 to 12 cycles, a sample-barcoded 5' primer and a J-beta primer mix were used. TCRdb fed the 5' RACE reads into MiXCR, producing one record per CDR3 protein. This table has about 720,000 distinct CDR3 sequences, about 20% appearing once. The CDR3 totals 16 residues. The germline V gene encodes CDR1 LNHNV and CDR2 YYDKDF (reference sequence). Trimming at V came to 4 bases and at J to 1 base, leaving 4 bases not matched to a gene. This clonotype was sampled from a man in his 70s in good health. Sequencing was carried out using blood. The chain employs TRBV15 and TRBJ2-5, with 12 bases matching TRBD2. CDR3 amino acids: CATSITSGGSQETQYF. The CDR3 DNA follows: TGTGCCACCAGCATCACTAGCGGGGGGTCCCAAGAGACCCAGTACTTC.